The entry below gives a single TCR beta chain sequence along with its context. The sample is drawn from a study of identical twins. TCRdb ran MiXCR on the 5' RACE reads and lists one entry per CDR3 protein. The sample yields 200,000 to 250,000 distinct CDR3 sequences, approximately 12% seen once. The same data also went into a second study, on yellow fever vaccine responses in identical twins.

Sequenced input: memory (CD45RO+) T cells sorted from blood. The origin of this receptor is a woman under 30 in good health.

CDR3 sequence reads: CASSPKTFSYNEQFF. Written as DNA, the CDR3 is TGTGCCAGCTCACCTAAGACGTTCTCCTACAATGAGCAGTTCTTC. The chain has TRBV18 and TRBJ2-1; D is undetermined. The CDR3 extends over 15 amino acids. Trimming took off 3 bases at V and 0 bases at J, with 9 bases between the two ends. Germline values: CDR1 KGHSH, CDR2 LQKENI.